This TCR beta chain was profiled in a study of T cell changes during pregnancy in multiple sclerosis. Method: immunoSEQ multiplex PCR; TCRdb's copy keeps in-frame clones and lacks some. The sample lists 60,000 to 85,000 clones; 80% to 95% were seen once. This clone appeared once. The V and J ends lost 5 bases and 2 bases, in that order; junction bases with no gene match: 6. CDR1 and CDR2 from the germline V gene are SGHNT and YYREEE (reference sequence). The CDR3 extends over 15 amino acids. The receptor was derived from a female donor in good health, enrolled as a control in a pregnancy study. The specimen was peripheral blood, collected after pregnancy. The chain is built from TRBV5-4 and TRBJ2-5; TRBD2 matches 10 bases. This CDR3 reads CASRTGTSVQETQYF. The CDR3 nucleotides are TGTGCCAGCAGAACCGGGACTAGCGTACAAGAGACCCAGTACTTC.